The T cell receptor beta chain described here comes from a study of blood T cell repertoires in COVID-19. About the research overall: The United States, Italy and Spain supplied acute and convalescent COVID-19 samples. The cDNA or gDNA used as material had been derived from T cells, B-cell-depleted T cells, or PBMCs.

Original handling: Amplification of reference gene primers provided the estimated nucleated cell counts. Profiled with immunoSEQ multiplex PCR; TCRdb holds only in-frame clones, not every one. V, J and clone size derive from that table, while D and trimming were established from the DNA sequence. The sample gives approximately 130,000 clones, over 80% of which show up once; over 15% is in the top ten. Germline assignment: CDR1 SGHTA and CDR2 FQGNSA. The V and J ends lost 0 bases and 2 bases, in that order; junction bases with no gene match: 1. This CDR3 region has 15 residues. The sequence was collected from a young man who had recovered from COVID-19. Input material: PBMCs or T cells enriched from blood (not recorded which). This sequence joins TRBV7-2 and TRBJ2-1; 7 bases align to TRBD2. The chain's CDR3 is CASSLAGGAYNEQFF. DNA for the CDR3: TGTGCCAGCAGCTTAGCGGGGGGGGCCTACAATGAGCAGTTCTTC.